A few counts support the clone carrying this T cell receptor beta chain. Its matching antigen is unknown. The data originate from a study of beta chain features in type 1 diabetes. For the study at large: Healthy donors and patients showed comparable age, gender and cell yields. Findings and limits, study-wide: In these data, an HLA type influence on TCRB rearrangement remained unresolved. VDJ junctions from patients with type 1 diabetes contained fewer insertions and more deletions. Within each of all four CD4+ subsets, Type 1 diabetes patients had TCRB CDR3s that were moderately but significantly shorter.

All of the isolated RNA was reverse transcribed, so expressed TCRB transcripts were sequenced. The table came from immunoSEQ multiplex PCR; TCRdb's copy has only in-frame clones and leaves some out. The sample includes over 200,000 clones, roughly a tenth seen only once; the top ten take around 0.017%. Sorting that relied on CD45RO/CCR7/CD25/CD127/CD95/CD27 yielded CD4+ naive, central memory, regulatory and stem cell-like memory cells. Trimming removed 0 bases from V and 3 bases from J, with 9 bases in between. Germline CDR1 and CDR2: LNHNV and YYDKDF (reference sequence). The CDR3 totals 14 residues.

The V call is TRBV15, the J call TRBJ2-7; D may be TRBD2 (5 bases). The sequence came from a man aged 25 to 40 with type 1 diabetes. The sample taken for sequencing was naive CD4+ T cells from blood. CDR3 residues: CATSRDNGDYEQYF. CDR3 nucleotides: TGTGCCACCAGCAGAGATAACGGGGACTACGAGCAGTACTTC.